This T cell receptor beta chain stems from a study of human T cells and chemical hapten exposure. TCRdb used MiXCR to reprocess the RACE reads, holding one entry per CDR3 protein. Of about 51,000 distinct CDR3 sequences listed, approximately 8.8% were seen once; the top ten hold 14%. This clonotype appeared many times. Time point reported: pre-sensitization, week 0. Specified treatment: therapeutic diphenylcyclopropenone sensitization with weekly scalp DPC. Trimming took 3 bases from V and 0 from J, leaving 11 bases between them. This CDR3 is built from 15 residues. CDR1 and CDR2 (germline): KGHSH, LQKENI.

The receptor was derived from a middle-aged woman with alopecia areata. Some clones in this sample may be carry-over from other donors' samples. This chain uses TRBV18 with TRBJ1-1, with D maybe TRBD1 (5 bases). Sequencing used whole blood, obtained in connection with sensitization to the hapten diphenylcyclopropenone (DPC). CDR3 sequence: CASSPSRVMNTEAFF. The CDR3 DNA reads TGTGCCAGCTCACCTTCCAGGGTAATGAACACTGAAGCTTTCTTT.